This T cell receptor beta chain was identified in a study of T cell responses to AZD1222 COVID-19 vaccine. Germline CDR1 WNHNN, CDR2 SYGVQD (reference sequence). V lost 2 bases and J 3 bases, leaving 8 bases between the germline ends. The CDR3 consists of 14 residues. Of note for this clone: Its antigen is as yet unknown.

Whole-study findings and limits: CD4 TCRs covered the whole spike, strongest at regions 160-218 and 743-854. The donor cohort was predominantly white British with a female majority, and clonal diversity may have been underestimated. Among spike-specific TCRs, nearly half reportedly target unmutated variant regions.

TCRdb's copy holds only in-frame clones and misses some; the assay was immunoSEQ multiplex PCR. The sample includes 180,000 or so clones, 80% to 95% of them seen just once. The V call is TRBV10-1, the J call TRBJ2-1; no firm D call. The receptor's source is an adult who received the AZD1222 COVID-19 vaccine. This sample comprised peripheral blood, obtained 28 days after the second AZD1222 dose. This CDR3 reads CASSEGPVYNEQFF. CDR3 DNA: TGCGCCAGCAGTGAGGGGCCCGTCTACAATGAGCAGTTCTTC.